A selection of T cell receptor beta chains follows, all from one sample in a study of response to subunit inactivated influenza vaccine. TCRdb passed the RT-PCR reads through MiXCR, listing each CDR3 protein once. The profile covers more than 150,000 distinct CDR3 sequences, with around 9% appearing a single time and roughly a tenth taken by the ten largest. The starting material was non-naive T cells sorted from PBMCs, obtained on the day of vaccination. These receptor sequences come from a man aged 45-65 years who received an inactivated influenza vaccine. Each CDR3 is given with its conserved first and last residue. The order of the fields is J gene, clone size, V gene, D gene, CDR3 protein, CDR3 DNA. A D gene is named only where the DNA matches it firmly. Clone sizes are given selectively: once, few, many, or a class where the clone is expanded.

>TRBJ1-2|.|TRBV7-2|.
CASSSQGYGYTF
TGTGCCAGCAGCTCTCAGGGTTATGGCTACACCTTC
>TRBJ2-1|.|TRBV7-2|.
CASSLRLVNEQFF
TGTGCCAGCAGCTTACGGCTAGTAAATGAGCAGTTCTTC
>TRBJ2-7|.|TRBV24-1|.
CATSGQDSSYEQYF
TGTGCCACCAGTGGGCAGGACAGCTCCTACGAGCAGTACTTC
>TRBJ2-7|.|TRBV3-1|TRBD2
CASSQDYWASGGAAYEQYF
TGTGCCAGCAGCCAAGATTATTGGGCTAGCGGGGGGGCCGCCTACGAGCAGTACTTC
>TRBJ2-5|many|TRBV28|.
CASSLPRGYQETQYF
TGTGCCAGCAGTTTACCACGCGGGTACCAAGAGACCCAGTACTTC
>TRBJ2-7|.|TRBV19|TRBD1
CASRNHRGHSYEQYF
TGTGCCAGTAGGAACCACAGGGGACACTCCTACGAGCAGTACTTC
>TRBJ2-1|.|TRBV28|TRBD2
CASSLAGTSGNEQFF
TGTGCCAGCAGTTTAGCCGGGACTAGCGGGAATGAGCAGTTCTTC
>TRBJ2-1|many|TRBV6-2/TRBV6-3|.
CASRRPGGGQTIYNEQFF
TGTGCCAGCAGGAGGCCGGGCGGGGGCCAGACTATTTACAATGAGCAGTTCTTC
>TRBJ1-1|few|TRBV18|.
CASSPPSRDLAFF
TGTGCCAGCTCACCACCTTCCAGGGACTTGGCTTTCTTT
>TRBJ1-2|few|TRBV29-1|.
CSARSTGGYTF
TGCAGCGCTCGCTCCACAGGTGGCTACACCTTC
>TRBJ2-1|once|TRBV11-2|TRBD1
CASSRDRGHKEQFF
TGTGCCAGCAGCCGGGACAGGGGCCATAAAGAGCAGTTCTTC
>TRBJ2-6|few|TRBV11-2|.
CASSLYFRQDLSGANVLTF
TGTGCCAGCAGCTTATATTTCAGACAGGACCTCTCTGGGGCCAACGTCCTGACTTTC
>TRBJ2-1|.|TRBV4-1|.
CASSQERGWPQFF
TGCGCCAGCAGCCAAGAACGGGGCTGGCCTCAGTTCTTC
>TRBJ2-1|many|TRBV7-6|.
CASSLVLVSSYNEQFF
TGTGCCAGCAGCTTAGTTCTAGTAAGTTCCTACAATGAGCAGTTCTTC
>TRBJ2-7|few|TRBV2|.
CASRGLVEQYF
TGTGCCAGCAGGGGACTTGTTGAGCAGTACTTC
>TRBJ2-7|many|TRBV7-9|.
CASSAPPSGLASYEQYF
TGTGCCAGCAGCGCACCCCCAAGTGGCCTCGCCTCCTACGAGCAGTACTTC
>TRBJ2-7|many|TRBV12-3/TRBV12-4|.
CASRMAGREQYF
TGTGCCAGCAGAATGGCGGGGCGCGAGCAGTACTTC
>TRBJ1-1|.|TRBV2|.
CASSEARIMNTEAFF
TGTGCCAGCAGTGAAGCGCGAATAATGAACACTGAAGCTTTCTTT
>TRBJ2-7|many|TRBV7-3|.
CASSPEGASYEQYF
TGTGCCAGCAGCCCCGAGGGAGCGAGCTACGAGCAGTACTTC
>TRBJ1-1|.|TRBV20-1|TRBD1
CSARGGGGREAFF
TGCAGTGCTAGAGGAGGGGGCGGACGGGAAGCTTTCTTT
>TRBJ2-7|.|TRBV20-1|TRBD2
CSAQAVSGRFDEQYF
TGCAGTGCCCAAGCGGTGAGCGGGAGATTCGACGAGCAGTACTTC
>TRBJ2-7|few|TRBV18|.
CASSPPYGTYEQYF
TGTGCCAGCTCACCACCGTACGGTACCTACGAGCAGTACTTC
>TRBJ2-7|.|TRBV15|.
CATSRDQASSYEQYF
TGTGCCACCAGCAGAGATCAAGCTAGCTCCTACGAGCAGTACTTC
>TRBJ2-1|many|TRBV11-2|.
CASSLVPSLAETPNNEQFF
TGTGCCAGCAGCTTAGTTCCTTCGTTAGCGGAAACCCCCAACAATGAGCAGTTCTTC
>TRBJ2-1|few|TRBV5-6|.
CASTLGRPGTSEQFF
TGTGCCAGCACCTTAGGGCGACCCGGAACTAGTGAGCAGTTCTTC
>TRBJ2-2|many|TRBV11-1|TRBD1
CASSTPLRTGEVTGELFF
TGTGCCAGCAGCACCCCCTTGAGGACAGGGGAGGTCACCGGGGAGCTGTTTTTT
>TRBJ2-1|.|TRBV7-2|.
CASSSYWSSYNEQFF
TGTGCCAGCAGCTCGTACTGGAGCTCCTACAATGAGCAGTTCTTC
>TRBJ1-1|.|TRBV29-1|TRBD1
CSVGQTNTEAFF
TGCAGCGTGGGACAGACGAACACTGAAGCTTTCTTT
>TRBJ1-1|many|TRBV29-1|.
CSVRELEAFF
TGCAGCGTTCGGGAGCTTGAAGCTTTCTTT